This entry lists 18 T cell receptor beta chains sequenced from one sample in a study of T-cell memory formation after mild COVID-19. TCRdb redid the calling of the 5' RACE reads with MiXCR, one entry per CDR3 protein. The repertoire holds 580,000 or so distinct CDR3 sequences, with roughly 17% as singletons. Material: PBMCs or a T cell subset sorted from them (not recorded which). The receptors originated from an adult woman who had mild COVID-19 (a few samples of this study predate the infection). Cell type and time point are not known.

In DNA form, the CDR3 reads TGTGCCAGCAGCAAGGTGCAGTCACAAGTGGGCAATGAGCAGTTCTTC. Translating it yields CASSKVQSQVGNEQFF. V usage is TRBV21-1 and J usage is TRBJ2-1. TRBV21-1 counts as a pseudogene. This CDR3 has 16 amino acids.

Only a few counts were recorded for this clonotype. V is TRBV7-2 and J is TRBJ2-3; 8 bases match TRBD1. CDR1 is SGHTA and CDR2 is FQGNSA in the germline V gene. The CDR3 length is 15 residues. V gave up 5 bases and J gave up 4 bases; unmatched junction bases: 8. The CDR3 loop is CASSHGQGRPDTQYF. The CDR3, as DNA: TGTGCCAGCAGCCACGGACAGGGAAGACCAGATACGCAGTATTTT.

This clonotype was counted a few times. Written as DNA, the CDR3 is TGTGCCAGCAGTGAAGCGCGCACAGGCACAAGAATAACCTACGAGCAGTACTTC. It encodes CASSEARTGTRITYEQYF. The chain employs TRBV2 and TRBJ2-7; D possibly corresponds to TRBD1 (5 bases). V shed 0 bases and J shed 2 bases, with 20 bases lying between them. The CDR3 covers 18 residues. Germline lookup yields CDR1 SNHLY and CDR2 FYNNEI.

This clonotype was seen only a few times. The chain joins TRBV24-1 to TRBJ2-1; D is unclear. V dropped 5 bases and J dropped 12 bases, with 10 bases sitting between them. The CDR3 runs to 11 residues. The V gene's germline CDR1 is KGHDR and CDR2 SFDVKD. DNA of the CDR3: TGTGCCACCAGTGTGACTTCCGCGCAGTTCTTC. Its protein is CATSVTSAQFF.

This clonotype appeared a few times. The J gene is TRBJ2-3, the V gene TRBV20-1, with 7 bases fitting TRBD1. In germline, CDR1 is DFQATT, CDR2 SNEGSKA (reference sequence). This CDR3 spans 14 amino acids. Germline trimming cut 1 base from V and 2 bases from J; bases unmatched to any gene: 3. CDR3 DNA: TGCAGTGCTAGAGCCGGACAGGCCACAGATACGCAGTATTTT. As protein: CSARAGQATDTQYF.

This clonotype was observed a handful of times. V usage is TRBV2 and J usage is TRBJ2-7; 7 nucleotides agree with TRBD2. The trim removed 4 bases at V and 5 bases at J, leaving 5 bases unmatched. There are 13 residues in the CDR3. The germline V gene encodes CDR1 SNHLY and CDR2 FYNNEI. DNA of the CDR3: TGTGCCAGCAGTGGGGGGGGTGTCGACGAGCAGTACTTC. It is translated as CASSGGGVDEQYF.

The chain is built from TRBV4-1 and TRBJ2-1; 15 nucleotides match TRBD2. CDR1 is MGHRA and CDR2 is YSYEKL in the germline V gene. The CDR3 is 15 amino acids. The V and J ends lost 4 bases and 8 bases, in that order; junction bases with no gene match: 3. This CDR3 is CASSRGLAGGYEQFF. The DNA for the CDR3 is TGCGCCAGCAGCCGGGGACTAGCGGGGGGCTATGAGCAGTTCTTC.

Only a few counts were recorded for this clonotype. The rearrangement joins TRBV19 to TRBJ2-5; TRBD2 matches at 14 bases. V lost 5 bases to trimming and J lost 4 bases; unmatched junction nucleotides: 3. The V gene's germline CDR1 is LNHDA and CDR2 SQIVND (reference sequence). The CDR3 sequence is 15 residues long. The DNA of the CDR3 is TGTGCCAGTAGTCCGGGGACTAGCGGGAGAGAGACCCAGTACTTC. This gives the protein CASSPGTSGRETQYF.

This clonotype was recorded a few times. The chain combines TRBV5-1 with TRBJ1-1, with D hard to call. The CDR3 consists of 12 residues. Trimming removed 4 bases at V and 11 bases at J, with 15 bases between. Looked up from germline, CDR1 is SGHRS and CDR2 is YFSETQ. Here the CDR3 reads CASSPESGRAFF. CDR3 coding DNA: TGCGCCAGCAGCCCAGAGAGTGGTCGGGCTTTCTTT.

CDR3 in amino acids: CASSLGSSGGANNEQFF. The CDR3 region has the DNA TGTGCCAGCAGCCTAGGATCATCGGGGGGGGCCAACAATGAGCAGTTCTTC. The V and J genes are TRBV7-9 and TRBJ2-1; 8 bases align to TRBD2. In germline, CDR1 is SEHNR, CDR2 FQNEAQ (reference sequence). CDR3 length equals 17 residues. Trimming cost V 5 bases and J 5 bases; bases outside gene matches: 14.

The table lists this clonotype with many counts. The rearrangement joins TRBV12-3 or TRBV12-4 to TRBJ1-1; 8 bases map to TRBD1. The length of the CDR3 is 12 residues. V lost 7 bases, J lost 11 bases, and 9 bases stayed unmatched. The CDR3 DNA reads TGTGCCAGCATTTCCCGGACAGGGTCGGCTTTCTTT. Its protein product is CASISRTGSAFF.

This clonotype was counted a few times. The V call is TRBV5-1, the J call TRBJ1-1; D is possibly TRBD1 (5 bases). The length of the CDR3 is 17 residues. Germline-derived CDR1 and CDR2 are SGHRS and YFSETQ. The V end lost 4 bases, the J end lost 2 bases, and 21 bases lay between the germline ends. The CDR3 reads CASSPWKGTRGNTEAFF. The CDR3 DNA reads as TGCGCCAGCAGCCCCTGGAAGGGGACCCGAGGTAACACTGAAGCTTTCTTT.

The chain employs TRBV5-1 and TRBJ1-6; tentative D call: TRBD1 (5 bases). Trimming took 4 bases from V and 10 from J, leaving 21 bases between them. CDR1 is SGHRS, CDR2 YFSETQ, per germline. This CDR3 has 16 residues. Written as DNA, the CDR3 is TGCGCCAGCAGCGGGAGGGGACTTGACGACAGCTCACCCCTCCACTTT. It translates to CASSGRGLDDSSPLHF.

To note about this clonotype: The final CDR3 position lacks the conserved phenylalanine or tryptophan, pointing to a likely read error. The CDR3 DNA reads as TGTGCCAGCAGTGGAGGTCGGGGGATAGATGGCTACACCTTA. It yields the protein CASSGGRGIDGYTL. The rearrangement uses TRBV2 and TRBJ1-2; tentative D call: TRBD1 (5 bases). Germline CDR1 SNHLY, CDR2 FYNNEI. Trimming stripped 4 bases from V and 6 bases from J, with 15 bases between. The CDR3 has 14 residues.

The sample holds a few counts of this clonotype. The gene calls are TRBV9 and TRBJ2-1, with 9 positions matching TRBD2. The trim removed 6 bases at V and 5 bases at J, leaving 12 bases unmatched. Germline CDR1 reads SGDLS; CDR2 reads YYNGEE. The CDR3 has 16 residues. The CDR3 nucleotides read TGTGCCAGCACTGAATGGGCGGGAGGGGGAAACAATGAGCAGTTCTTC. As protein: CASTEWAGGGNNEQFF.

There are many counts of this clonotype. The chain joins TRBV12-3 or TRBV12-4 to TRBJ2-5, with a tentative D call TRBD1 (6 bases). Trimming took off 6 bases at V and 5 bases at J, with 7 bases between the two ends. The CDR3 extends over 11 amino acids. The CDR3 DNA is TGTGCCAGCAGCCAGGGGGAGACCCAGTACTTC. Its translation is CASSQGETQYF.

The chain has TRBV7-2 and TRBJ2-3; a weak D match, TRBD2 (6 bases). The CDR3 is 16 amino acids. CDR1 and CDR2 from the germline V gene are SGHTA and FQGNSA. Trimming left V 2 bases short and J 2 bases short, with 14 bases between. DNA for the CDR3: TGTGCCAGCAGCTTAAGACCAGCGGACTACACAGATACGCAGTATTTT. Translation: CASSLRPADYTDTQYF.

V is TRBV7-7 and J is TRBJ2-1; D uncertain. Trimming stripped 1 base from V and 7 bases from J, with 11 bases between. Germline CDR1 reads SSHAT; CDR2 reads FNYEAQ (reference sequence). CDR3 length equals 14 residues. CDR3 sequence reads: CASSLGATTNEQFF. CDR3 DNA sequence: TGTGCCAGCAGCTTAGGAGCTACGACAAATGAGCAGTTCTTC.